Each of the 10 T cell receptor beta chains below was sequenced from the same sample in a study of blood T cells in healthy people across ages. A J-beta primer mix and a sample-barcoded 5' primer were used in a second PCR of roughly 6 to 11 cycles. TCRdb processed the 5' RACE reads anew with MiXCR; each CDR3 protein has one entry. This sample has some 1.5 million distinct CDR3 sequences, with roughly 43% found just once. Source material: blood. All receptors come from a woman younger than 30 in good health.

The chain uses TRBV12-5 and TRBJ2-7; D remains unclear. CDR3 length: 12 residues. From germline, CDR1 is LGHNT and CDR2 FRNRAP. Trimming pared 2 bases from V and 4 bases from J, leaving 6 bases between. This chain's CDR3 is CASGLNGYEQYF. CDR3 nucleotide sequence: TGTGCTAGTGGTTTGAACGGATACGAGCAGTACTTC.

The chain employs TRBV7-2 and TRBJ2-2; TRBD2 aligns across 11 bases. Germline-derived CDR1 and CDR2 are SGHTA and FQGNSA. Trimming took 4 bases from V and 1 from J; bases not matched to a gene: 11. This CDR3 has 19 amino acids. DNA of the CDR3: TGTGCCAGCAGCTCCCGGTTAGGGGGGACTAGCGGGAACACCGGGGAGCTGTTTTTT. Translating it yields CASSSRLGGTSGNTGELFF.

This clonotype was counted between two and nine times. The rearrangement uses TRBV20-1 and TRBJ2-1, with D maybe TRBD1 (6 bases). The J call may be wrong; the DNA end is better matched by TRBJ2-7. CDR1 DFQATT and CDR2 SNEGSKA come from the germline V gene (reference sequence). CDR3 length: 15 residues. In DNA form, the CDR3 reads TGCAGTGCTAGGGACAGCTCAAGCTCCTACAATGAGCAGTACTTC. It is translated as CSARDSSSSYNEQYF.

V and J are TRBV20-1 and TRBJ2-7, with 8 bases matching TRBD2. The CDR3 runs to 14 residues. V was pared by 5 bases and J by 0 bases, with 6 bases of the junction left unmatched. Germline V lookup: CDR1 DFQATT, CDR2 SNEGSKA (reference sequence). CDR3 DNA sequence: TGCAGTGCTTCCCTAGCGGGCCCCTCCTACGAGCAGTACTTC. Its protein is CSASLAGPSYEQYF.

This chain links TRBV12-3 or TRBV12-4 with TRBJ1-5, with unresolved D. The CDR3 spans 13 residues. V gave up 3 bases and J gave up 9 bases, with 12 bases separating them. The CDR3 DNA reads as TGTGCCAGCAGTTTGACCCGGGATGGGCCCCAGCATTTT. Protein sequence: CASSLTRDGPQHF.

The rearrangement uses TRBV12-3 or TRBV12-4 and TRBJ2-5, with no clear D. The CDR3 runs 13 residues. V lost 3 bases and J 3 bases, leaving 8 bases between the germline ends. The DNA of the CDR3 is TGTGCCAGCAGTTTCCCTAGTGAAGAGACCCAGTACTTC. This encodes CASSFPSEETQYF.

This clonotype was seen just once. The chain recombines TRBV12-3 or TRBV12-4 with TRBJ2-7, with D tentatively TRBD2 (6 bases). The V gene lost 5 bases and the J gene lost 0 bases, with 11 bases spanning the gap. The CDR3 extends over 14 amino acids. The CDR3 reads CASSDSGPSYEQYF. DNA for the CDR3: TGTGCCAGCAGTGACAGCGGGCCCTCCTACGAGCAGTACTTC.

The chain is built from TRBV12-3 or TRBV12-4 and TRBJ1-2; no definite D call. The V end lost 5 bases, the J end lost 7 bases, and 26 bases lay between the germline ends. The CDR3 runs to 17 residues. The CDR3: CASSRLVASPPASGYTF. The CDR3 nucleotides read TGTGCCAGCAGTAGATTGGTGGCATCCCCTCCGGCGAGTGGCTACACCTTC.

V usage is TRBV3-1 and J usage is TRBJ2-1; D is perhaps TRBD2 (7 bases). Germline CDR1 and CDR2: LGHDT and YNNKEL (reference sequence). V shed 0 bases and J shed 6 bases, with 18 bases lying between them. The CDR3 has 17 amino acids. This CDR3 is CASSQDGRRGRCNEQFF. CDR3 nucleotide sequence: TGTGCCAGCAGCCAAGATGGGAGGCGGGGGCGCTGCAATGAGCAGTTCTTC.

The table lists this clonotype with a few counts. V gene TRBV20-1 combines with J gene TRBJ2-1; 8 bases are a match to TRBD2. The CDR3 contains 14 residues. J gave up 2 bases and V 3 bases, and 3 bases lay outside the gene matches. Germline CDR1 and CDR2: DFQATT and SNEGSKA (reference sequence). The CDR3 DNA is TGCAGTGCTAGTACGGGGGGGCCCTACAATGAGCAGTTCTTC. Translating it yields CSASTGGPYNEQFF.